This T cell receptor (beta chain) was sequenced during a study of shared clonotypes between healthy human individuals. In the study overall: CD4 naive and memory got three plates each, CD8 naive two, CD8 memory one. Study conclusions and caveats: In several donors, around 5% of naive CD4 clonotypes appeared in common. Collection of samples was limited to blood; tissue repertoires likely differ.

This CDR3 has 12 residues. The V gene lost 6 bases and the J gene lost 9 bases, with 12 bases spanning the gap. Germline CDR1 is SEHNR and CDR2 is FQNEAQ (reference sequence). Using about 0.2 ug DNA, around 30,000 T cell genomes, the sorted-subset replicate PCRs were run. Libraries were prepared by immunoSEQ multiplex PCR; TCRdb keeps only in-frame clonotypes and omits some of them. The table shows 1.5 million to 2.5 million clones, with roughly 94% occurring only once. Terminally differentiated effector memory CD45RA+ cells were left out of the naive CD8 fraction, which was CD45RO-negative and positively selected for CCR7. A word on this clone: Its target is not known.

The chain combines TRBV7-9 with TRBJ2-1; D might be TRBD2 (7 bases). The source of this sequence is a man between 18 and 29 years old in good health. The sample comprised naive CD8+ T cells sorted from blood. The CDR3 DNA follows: TGTGCCAGCAGAAGGGGGGGCGCTGAGCAGTTCTTC. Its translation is CASRRGGAEQFF.